Listed below are T cell receptor beta chains from one sample, sequenced in a study of patients and donors after allogeneic stem cell transplantation. Each CDR3 protein gets one entry after TCRdb re-called the RT-PCR reads with MiXCR. The sample has fewer than 250,000 distinct CDR3 sequences, 14% seen once. Sequenced input: blood, either unsorted or a sorted T cell fraction (not recorded which). All receptors come from a human donor who was either an allogeneic HSCT recipient or a stem cell or donor lymphocyte infusion donor (not recorded which). It is not recorded whose cells these are; they may come from a transplant donor. Both conserved end residues are part of each CDR3. D genes are given only for firm matches. Clone size is given for some rows only: seen once, a few or many times, or a class if the clone is expanded.

clone size: .; D gene: .; V gene: TRBV6-1; J gene: TRBJ1-6; CDR3 protein: CASSMVGGNSPLHF; CDR3 DNA: TGTGCCAGCAGTATGGTGGGCGGGAATTCACCCCTCCACTTT
clone size: many; D gene: .; V gene: TRBV9; J gene: TRBJ2-1; CDR3 protein: CASSVSALGNEQFF; CDR3 DNA: TGTGCCAGCAGCGTATCAGCCCTAGGGAATGAGCAGTTCTTC
clone size: many; D gene: .; V gene: TRBV12-3/TRBV12-4; J gene: TRBJ1-5; CDR3 protein: CASSGRQGPQHF; CDR3 DNA: TGTGCCAGCAGTGGTCGTCAGGGGCCCCAGCATTTT
clone size: .; D gene: .; V gene: TRBV7-7; J gene: TRBJ2-2; CDR3 protein: CASSYWNTGELFF; CDR3 DNA: TGTGCCAGCAGCTACTGGAACACCGGGGAGCTGTTTTTT
clone size: medium-sized; D gene: .; V gene: TRBV12-3/TRBV12-4; J gene: TRBJ1-1; CDR3 protein: CASSLTWDTEAFF; CDR3 DNA: TGTGCCAGCAGTTTAACCTGGGATACTGAAGCTTTCTTT
clone size: few; D gene: TRBD1; V gene: TRBV5-1; J gene: TRBJ2-3; CDR3 protein: CASSDRQGGTDTQYF; CDR3 DNA: TGCGCCAGCAGCGACCGACAGGGAGGCACAGATACGCAGTATTTT
clone size: .; D gene: .; V gene: TRBV20-1; J gene: TRBJ2-1; CDR3 protein: CSARSGGAGNYNEQFF; CDR3 DNA: TGCAGTGCTAGAAGTGGGGGGGCGGGAAATTACAATGAGCAGTTCTTC
clone size: .; D gene: .; V gene: TRBV5-1; J gene: TRBJ1-4; CDR3 protein: CASSLDGYNEKLFF; CDR3 DNA: TGCGCCAGCAGCTTGGATGGTTATAATGAAAAACTGTTTTTT
clone size: many; D gene: .; V gene: TRBV3-1; J gene: TRBJ2-5; CDR3 protein: CASSQENTPSTGTQYF; CDR3 DNA: TGTGCCAGCAGCCAAGAAAATACACCATCTACGGGGACCCAGTACTTC
clone size: .; D gene: TRBD1; V gene: TRBV5-1; J gene: TRBJ2-5; CDR3 protein: CASSLEVGTEETQYF; CDR3 DNA: TGCGCCAGCAGCTTGGAAGTCGGGACAGAAGAGACCCAGTACTTC
clone size: few; D gene: TRBD1; V gene: TRBV20-1; J gene: TRBJ1-1; CDR3 protein: CSASSAGGGNTEAFF; CDR3 DNA: TGCAGTGCTAGCTCGGCAGGGGGCGGGAACACTGAAGCTTTCTTT
clone size: many; D gene: .; V gene: TRBV12-3/TRBV12-4; J gene: TRBJ1-1; CDR3 protein: CASTGTGGTEAFF; CDR3 DNA: TGTGCCAGCACCGGGACTGGGGGCACTGAAGCTTTCTTT
clone size: few; D gene: TRBD2; V gene: TRBV10-3; J gene: TRBJ2-3; CDR3 protein: CAISQGRTAGDDTQYF; CDR3 DNA: TGTGCCATCAGCCAAGGCAGGACAGCGGGGGATGATACGCAGTATTTT
clone size: .; D gene: .; V gene: TRBV28; J gene: TRBJ1-1; CDR3 protein: CASVTANKGAFF; CDR3 DNA: TGTGCCAGCGTGACAGCAAACAAGGGCGCTTTCTTT
clone size: .; D gene: .; V gene: TRBV20-1; J gene: TRBJ2-2; CDR3 protein: CSAEAGVGTGELFF; CDR3 DNA: TGCAGTGCCGAGGCCGGGGTGGGCACCGGGGAGCTGTTTTTT
clone size: many; D gene: .; V gene: TRBV12-3/TRBV12-4; J gene: TRBJ1-5; CDR3 protein: CASRLQYSNQPQHF; CDR3 DNA: TGTGCCAGCAGGTTACAATATAGCAATCAGCCCCAGCATTTT
clone size: few; D gene: .; V gene: TRBV4-3; J gene: TRBJ2-5; CDR3 protein: CASSQELRPQETQYF; CDR3 DNA: TGCGCCAGCAGCCAAGAGCTTAGGCCACAGGAGACCCAGTACTTC
clone size: many; D gene: TRBD1; V gene: TRBV12-3/TRBV12-4; J gene: TRBJ1-6; CDR3 protein: CASSLLGRDRGSPLHF; CDR3 DNA: TGTGCCAGCAGTCTCCTAGGCAGGGACAGGGGATCACCCCTCCACTTT
clone size: .; D gene: TRBD1; V gene: TRBV20-1; J gene: TRBJ1-2; CDR3 protein: CSARVAGGDYGYTF; CDR3 DNA: TGCAGTGCTAGAGTGGCAGGGGGAGACTATGGCTACACCTTC
clone size: few; D gene: .; V gene: TRBV28; J gene: TRBJ1-2; CDR3 protein: CASITGGTYGYTF; CDR3 DNA: TGTGCCAGCATTACCGGAGGGACCTATGGCTACACCTTC
clone size: few; D gene: TRBD2; V gene: TRBV4-1; J gene: TRBJ2-3; CDR3 protein: CASSQDQRGTGTQYF; CDR3 DNA: TGCGCCAGCAGCCAAGATCAGCGGGGGACTGGTACGCAGTATTTT
clone size: .; D gene: TRBD1; V gene: TRBV5-4; J gene: TRBJ1-2; CDR3 protein: CASSWDSTPGGYTF; CDR3 DNA: TGTGCCAGCAGCTGGGACAGCACCCCGGGGGGCTACACCTTC
clone size: .; D gene: TRBD1; V gene: TRBV12-3/TRBV12-4; J gene: TRBJ1-5; CDR3 protein: CASSQQGMGGNQPQHF; CDR3 DNA: TGTGCCAGCAGTCAACAGGGGATGGGGGGCAATCAGCCCCAGCATTTT
clone size: .; D gene: .; V gene: TRBV6-1; J gene: TRBJ1-2; CDR3 protein: CASSEERVYGYTF; CDR3 DNA: TGTGCCAGCAGTGAAGAGAGGGTCTATGGCTACACCTTC
clone size: .; D gene: .; V gene: TRBV12-3/TRBV12-4; J gene: TRBJ2-5; CDR3 protein: CASSLDSEETQYF; CDR3 DNA: TGTGCCAGCAGTTTAGACTCGGAAGAGACCCAGTACTTC
clone size: many; D gene: TRBD1; V gene: TRBV7-3; J gene: TRBJ2-1; CDR3 protein: CASSLMIGGYEQFF; CDR3 DNA: TGTGCCAGCAGCTTAATGATAGGGGGCTATGAGCAGTTCTTC
clone size: .; D gene: .; V gene: TRBV19; J gene: TRBJ1-5; CDR3 protein: CASSPDYRAAEPQHF; CDR3 DNA: TGTGCCAGTAGTCCCGACTACAGGGCGGCGGAGCCCCAGCATTTT
clone size: many; D gene: .; V gene: TRBV4-1; J gene: TRBJ2-4; CDR3 protein: CASSTVGAKNIQYF; CDR3 DNA: TGCGCCAGCAGTACCGTGGGCGCCAAAAACATTCAGTACTTC
clone size: few; D gene: TRBD1; V gene: TRBV5-6; J gene: TRBJ1-6; CDR3 protein: CASSGKGQGDSPLHF; CDR3 DNA: TGTGCCAGCAGCGGAAAGGGACAGGGGGATTCACCCCTCCACTTT
clone size: few; D gene: .; V gene: TRBV6-2/TRBV6-3; J gene: TRBJ1-1; CDR3 protein: CASSREIGRVTEAFF; CDR3 DNA: TGTGCCAGCAGCCGTGAAATTGGAAGGGTCACTGAAGCTTTCTTT
clone size: many; D gene: .; V gene: TRBV20-1; J gene: TRBJ1-2; CDR3 protein: CSARVGVGYTF; CDR3 DNA: TGCAGTGCTAGAGTGGGGGTCGGCTACACCTTC
clone size: many; D gene: .; V gene: TRBV12-3/TRBV12-4; J gene: TRBJ2-7; CDR3 protein: CASSPRTGVRTEQYF; CDR3 DNA: TGTGCCAGCAGTCCAAGGACTGGGGTCCGCACCGAGCAGTACTTC
clone size: many; D gene: .; V gene: TRBV7-8; J gene: TRBJ2-5; CDR3 protein: CASSPKRAPRETQYF; CDR3 DNA: TGTGCCAGCAGCCCTAAGAGGGCGCCGAGAGAGACCCAGTACTTC
clone size: many; D gene: .; V gene: TRBV4-1; J gene: TRBJ2-7; CDR3 protein: CASSQSNSGSFYEQYF; CDR3 DNA: TGCGCCAGCAGCCAAAGTAATTCGGGGTCCTTTTACGAGCAGTACTTC
clone size: few; D gene: .; V gene: TRBV7-2; J gene: TRBJ1-4; CDR3 protein: CASSLDFSGEKLFF; CDR3 DNA: TGTGCCAGCAGCTTAGATTTCAGTGGTGAAAAACTGTTTTTT
clone size: once; D gene: .; V gene: TRBV11-2; J gene: TRBJ2-5; CDR3 protein: CASSLNDKETQYF; CDR3 DNA: TGTGCCAGCAGCTTAAATGATAAAGAGACCCAGTACTTC
clone size: many; D gene: .; V gene: TRBV3-1; J gene: TRBJ2-7; CDR3 protein: CASSYNGGEQYF; CDR3 DNA: TGTGCCAGCAGCTATAACGGGGGCGAGCAGTACTTC
clone size: .; D gene: TRBD2; V gene: TRBV4-1; J gene: TRBJ2-3; CDR3 protein: CATRTTGGARDTQYF; CDR3 DNA: TGCGCTACAAGAACTACCGGGGGGGCCAGAGATACGCAGTATTTT
clone size: .; D gene: .; V gene: TRBV6-2/TRBV6-3; J gene: TRBJ2-3; CDR3 protein: CASRYAWAPTDTQYF; CDR3 DNA: TGTGCCAGCAGGTACGCTTGGGCCCCCACAGATACGCAGTATTTT
clone size: .; D gene: TRBD1; V gene: TRBV13; J gene: TRBJ1-1; CDR3 protein: CASSPAGTGGTEAFF; CDR3 DNA: TGTGCCAGCAGCCCTGCCGGGACAGGAGGGACTGAAGCTTTCTTT
clone size: .; D gene: .; V gene: TRBV2; J gene: TRBJ1-5; CDR3 protein: CASSERTVSNQPQHF; CDR3 DNA: TGTGCCAGCAGTGAGAGGACAGTTAGCAATCAGCCCCAGCATTTT
clone size: many; D gene: .; V gene: TRBV29-1; J gene: TRBJ1-2; CDR3 protein: CSVEGTPGSYTF; CDR3 DNA: TGCAGCGTGGAAGGGACGCCGGGGAGCTACACCTTC
clone size: few; D gene: .; V gene: TRBV13; J gene: TRBJ1-3; CDR3 protein: CASSLDMSSGNTIYF; CDR3 DNA: TGTGCCAGCAGCCTTGATATGTCCTCTGGAAACACCATATATTTT
clone size: few; D gene: .; V gene: TRBV30; J gene: TRBJ2-3; CDR3 protein: CAWSLDSTTDTQYF; CDR3 DNA: TGTGCCTGGAGCTTGGACAGTACCACAGATACGCAGTATTTT
clone size: few; D gene: .; V gene: TRBV15; J gene: TRBJ1-5; CDR3 protein: CATSRDWGGVKSNQPQHF; CDR3 DNA: TGTGCCACCAGCAGAGATTGGGGCGGGGTAAAGAGCAATCAGCCCCAGCATTTT
clone size: .; D gene: .; V gene: TRBV12-5; J gene: TRBJ1-5; CDR3 protein: CASGLEAAQPQHF; CDR3 DNA: TGTGCTAGTGGTTTGGAGGCCGCCCAGCCCCAGCATTTT
clone size: few; D gene: .; V gene: TRBV4-1; J gene: TRBJ1-1; CDR3 protein: CASSQEVNTEAFF; CDR3 DNA: TGCGCCAGCAGCCAAGAGGTGAACACTGAAGCTTTCTTT
clone size: many; D gene: .; V gene: TRBV19; J gene: TRBJ1-5; CDR3 protein: CASSMGAVNNQPQHF; CDR3 DNA: TGTGCCAGTAGTATGGGGGCAGTTAATAATCAGCCCCAGCATTTT
clone size: few; D gene: TRBD2; V gene: TRBV12-3/TRBV12-4; J gene: TRBJ2-5; CDR3 protein: CASSLGLAAVQETQYF; CDR3 DNA: TGTGCCAGCAGTTTAGGACTAGCGGCCGTTCAAGAGACCCAGTACTTC
clone size: many; D gene: TRBD2; V gene: TRBV7-3; J gene: TRBJ2-1; CDR3 protein: CASSPAGGQNEQFF; CDR3 DNA: TGTGCCAGCAGCCCAGCGGGGGGGCAGAATGAGCAGTTCTTC
clone size: once; D gene: TRBD2; V gene: TRBV23-1; J gene: TRBJ2-2; CDR3 protein: CASTKTSGGSNTGELFF; CDR3 DNA: TGCGCCAGCACCAAAACTAGCGGGGGGTCGAACACCGGGGAGCTGTTTTTT
clone size: many; D gene: .; V gene: TRBV5-6; J gene: TRBJ1-1; CDR3 protein: CASSQWENTEAFF; CDR3 DNA: TGTGCCAGCAGCCAGTGGGAGAACACTGAAGCTTTCTTT
clone size: .; D gene: .; V gene: TRBV20-1; J gene: TRBJ2-5; CDR3 protein: CSARWLGVTQYF; CDR3 DNA: TGCAGTGCTAGATGGTTGGGGGTGACCCAGTACTTC